One TCR beta chain is described in this entry. No cognate antigen has been identified for it. Per-nucleotide qualities are absent, and no much larger clonotype sits a single base away. This specimen belongs to a study of blood T cell repertoires in COVID-19 (dated by TCRdb to the early 2020s). About the study as a whole: The collaborator samples originated in the United States, Italy and Spain and spanned the acute and convalescent phases of COVID-19. The prospective study material was composed of cDNA or gDNA derived from T cells, B-cell-depleted T cells, or PBMCs. The samples were drawn from two sources: the first 160 participants of the ongoing ImmuneRACE study, and about 1,300 subjects contributed by 6 global collaborators. Nearly every sample came with metadata listing a de-identified subject ID, COVID-19 status, age in years and sex. Where available, HLA class I and class II types were taken from metadata supplied by the sample provider and were not determined by assay-based typing. Deeply sampled blood TCRbeta repertoires from subjects exposed to, actively infected with, or recovered from COVID-19 were included in the dataset. A freely available public database, intended as a resource for researchers studying the immune response to SARS-CoV-2, is where the repertoires were released.

The germline V gene encodes CDR1 LNHDA and CDR2 SQIVND (reference sequence). Taken from cysteine to phenylalanine, the CDR3 has 17 residues. The entry retains the CDR3 DNA only, 51 bases that are in frame from base 1. V is shortened by 7 bases, J by 2 bases, and the region joining them spans 20 bases. On the study overall, not on this receptor specifically: The quantity of clinical and demographic metadata differed by source and by participant and was supplied without curation.

TCRbeta CDR3 regions were amplified from genomic DNA using the immunoSEQ Assay, a bias-controlled multiplex PCR. As for how the authors treated the data: Within the assay, amplification of reference gene primers was used to estimate how many nucleated cells each sample contained. To quantify the absolute abundance of each unique TCRbeta CDR3 rearrangement, sequence reads were collapsed and filtered. For each sample, productive Simpson clonality was calculated by taking the square root of Simpson's diversity index across productive rearrangements. The immuneACCESS repertoire file appears here via TCRdb, limited to in-frame rearrangements. These files lack a portion of the clones; in checked studies, under half of the deficit traces to unresolved V genes, and the cause of the others is not known. V and J calls and clone size are copied from that table; D and trimming were computed from the DNA. In this sample the table shows fewer than 150,000 clones, roughly 86% of which occur a single time. 10% of the sample comes from the top ten.

Whole blood was collected in K2EDTA tubes by collaborating institutions according to the institutions' own protocols. For TCRbeta analysis, collaborators shipped samples as frozen whole blood, isolated PBMCs, or DNA extracted from either of those sample types. The chain is assembled from TRBV19 and TRBJ1-4; TRBD1 could be the D gene, as 6 bases match. The source of this sequence is a man over 45 with active or convalescent COVID-19. Material for sequencing was peripheral blood. The nucleotide sequence is given as TGTGCCAGTACCAGGGCGTCGGGGGGCGTCACTAATGAAAAACTGTTTTTT. Its coded protein is CASTRASGGVTNEKLFF.